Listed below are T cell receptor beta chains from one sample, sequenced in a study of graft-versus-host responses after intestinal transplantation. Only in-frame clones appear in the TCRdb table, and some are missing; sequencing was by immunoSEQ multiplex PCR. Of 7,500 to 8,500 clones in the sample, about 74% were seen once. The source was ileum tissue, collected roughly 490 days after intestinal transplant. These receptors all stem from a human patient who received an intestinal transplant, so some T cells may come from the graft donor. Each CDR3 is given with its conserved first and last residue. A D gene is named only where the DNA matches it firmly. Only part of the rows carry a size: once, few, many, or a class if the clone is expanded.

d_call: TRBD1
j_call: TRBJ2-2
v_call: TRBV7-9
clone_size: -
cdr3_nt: TGTGCCAGCAGCTCTCGAGAGGGACAGCTAAAACCGAACACCGGGGAGCTGTTTTTT
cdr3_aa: CASSSREGQLKPNTGELFF

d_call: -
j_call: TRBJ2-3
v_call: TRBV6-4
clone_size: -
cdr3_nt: TGTGCCAGCAGTAAAGGGTCCGGGGCGGATACGCAGTATTTT
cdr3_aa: CASSKGSGADTQYF

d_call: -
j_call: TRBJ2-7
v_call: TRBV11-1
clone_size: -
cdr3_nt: TGTGCCAGCAGCTTAGATGTCTACGAGCAGTACTTC
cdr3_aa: CASSLDVYEQYF

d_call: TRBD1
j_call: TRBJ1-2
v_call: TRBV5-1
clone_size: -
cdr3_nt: TGCGCCAGCAGCTTGGTCTCGGACAGGGGTGGCTACACCTTC
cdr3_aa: CASSLVSDRGGYTF

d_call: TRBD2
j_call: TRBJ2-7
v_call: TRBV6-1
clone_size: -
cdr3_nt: TGTGCCAGCACAACTAGCGGGAGCTACGAGCAGTACTTC
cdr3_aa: CASTTSGSYEQYF

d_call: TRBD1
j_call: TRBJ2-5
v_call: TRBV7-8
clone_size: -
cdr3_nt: TGTGCCAGCAGCTTGACAGGGGGAGGGGAGACCCAGTACTTC
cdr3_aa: CASSLTGGGETQYF

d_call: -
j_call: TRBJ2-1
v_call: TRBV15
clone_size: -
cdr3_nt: TGTGCCACCAGCTGGGGGTCCTACAATGAGCAGTTCTTC
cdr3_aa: CATSWGSYNEQFF

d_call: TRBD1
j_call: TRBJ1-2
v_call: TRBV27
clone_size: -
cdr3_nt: TGTGCCAGCACATCGGACAGGGGCATCTATGGCTACACCTTC
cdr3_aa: CASTSDRGIYGYTF

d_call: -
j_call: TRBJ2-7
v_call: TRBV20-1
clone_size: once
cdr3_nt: TGCAGTGGTCTGCAGGGGTACGAGCAGTACTTC
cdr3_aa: CSGLQGYEQYF

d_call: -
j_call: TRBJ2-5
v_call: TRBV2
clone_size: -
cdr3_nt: TGTGCCAGCAAAGGGTCTCGGCAAGAGACCCAGTACTTC
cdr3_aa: CASKGSRQETQYF

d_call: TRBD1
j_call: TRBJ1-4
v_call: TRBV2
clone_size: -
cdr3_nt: TGTGCCAGCAGAGAAACCTTTTACAGGGGGCAGCATGAAAAACTGTTTTTT
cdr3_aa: CASRETFYRGQHEKLFF

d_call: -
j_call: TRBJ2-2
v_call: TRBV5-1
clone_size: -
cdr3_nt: TGCGCCAGCAGCTTGGCCCCGCTAGGGGACACCGGGGAGCTGTTTTTT
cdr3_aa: CASSLAPLGDTGELFF

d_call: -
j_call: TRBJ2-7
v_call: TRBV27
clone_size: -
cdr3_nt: TGTGCCAGCAGTAAACAGGGACTGTACGAGCAGTACTTC
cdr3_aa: CASSKQGLYEQYF

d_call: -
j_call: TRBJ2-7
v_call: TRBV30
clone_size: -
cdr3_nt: TGTGCCTGGAGTGTTGACAGAGCTTACGAGCAGTACTTC
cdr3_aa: CAWSVDRAYEQYF

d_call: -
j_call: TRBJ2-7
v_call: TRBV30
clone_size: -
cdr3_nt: TGTGCCTGGAGGGGTCACGGGGGAGCCCACGAGCAGTACTTC
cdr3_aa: CAWRGHGGAHEQYF

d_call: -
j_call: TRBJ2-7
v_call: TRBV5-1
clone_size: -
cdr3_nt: TGCGCCAGCTCCAACCCCCAGCTCGAGCAGTACTTC
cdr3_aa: CASSNPQLEQYF

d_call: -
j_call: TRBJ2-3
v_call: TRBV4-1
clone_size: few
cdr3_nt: TGCGCCAGCAGCCGAGGGTTGGGCCAAGATACGCAGTATTTT
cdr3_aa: CASSRGLGQDTQYF

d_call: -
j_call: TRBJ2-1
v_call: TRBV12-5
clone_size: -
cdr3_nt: TGTGCTAGTGGTTTATCGTTGGTAGGCGGAGTGTACAATGAGCAGTTCTTC
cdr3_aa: CASGLSLVGGVYNEQFF

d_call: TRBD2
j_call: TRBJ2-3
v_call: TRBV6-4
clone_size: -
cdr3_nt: TGTGCCAGCAGTGATAGAGCGGGGGGCGGAGATACGCAGTATTTT
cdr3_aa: CASSDRAGGGDTQYF

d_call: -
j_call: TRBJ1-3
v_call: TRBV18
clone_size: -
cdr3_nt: TGTGCCAGCTCACCACTACAGGGACGGGCCGATGGAAACACCATATATTTT
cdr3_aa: CASSPLQGRADGNTIYF

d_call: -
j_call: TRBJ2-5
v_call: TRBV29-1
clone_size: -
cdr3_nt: TGCAGCGTTCGGGGCGGTAGGTACGAAGAGACCCAGTACTTC
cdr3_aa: CSVRGGRYEETQYF

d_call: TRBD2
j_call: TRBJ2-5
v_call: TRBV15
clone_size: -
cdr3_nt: TGTGCCACCAGCAGGGGCGGGAGCGAGACCCAGTACTTC
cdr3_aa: CATSRGGSETQYF

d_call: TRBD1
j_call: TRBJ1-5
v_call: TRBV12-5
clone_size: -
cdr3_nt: TGTGCTAGTGGTTTGACAGGGGATCAGCCCCAGCATTTT
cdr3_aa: CASGLTGDQPQHF

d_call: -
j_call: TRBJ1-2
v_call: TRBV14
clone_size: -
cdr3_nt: TGTGCCAGCAGCCAGGTCGGACTATATGGCTACACCTTC
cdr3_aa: CASSQVGLYGYTF

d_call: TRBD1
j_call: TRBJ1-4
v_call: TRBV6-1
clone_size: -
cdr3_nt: TGTGCCAGCAGTAAACCGACAGGGATAGGTGAAAAACTGTTTTTT
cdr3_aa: CASSKPTGIGEKLFF

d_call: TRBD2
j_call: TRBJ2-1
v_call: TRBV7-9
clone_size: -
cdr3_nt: TGTGCCAGCAGCCGGAATCAGCCTAGCGGGGGCCTTGCAGGAGAGCAGTTCTTC
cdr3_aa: CASSRNQPSGGLAGEQFF

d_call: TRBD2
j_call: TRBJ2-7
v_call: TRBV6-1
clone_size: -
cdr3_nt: TGTGCCAGCAGGAGCGGGAAGGAGTACTTC
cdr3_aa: CASRSGKEYF

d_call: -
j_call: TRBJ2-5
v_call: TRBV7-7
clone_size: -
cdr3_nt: TGTGCTAGCAGCTTACAGCCGCAACAAGAGACCCAGTACTTC
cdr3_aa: CASSLQPQQETQYF

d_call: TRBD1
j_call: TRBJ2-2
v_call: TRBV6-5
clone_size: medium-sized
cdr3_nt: TGTGCCAGCAGTTACCAGGACAGGGTGGACACCGGGGAGCTGTTTTTT
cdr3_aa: CASSYQDRVDTGELFF

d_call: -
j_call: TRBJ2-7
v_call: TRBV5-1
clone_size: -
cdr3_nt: TGCGCCAGCAGCTTGGAAGCAGGGGGGCGCTACGAGCAGTACTTC
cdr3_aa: CASSLEAGGRYEQYF

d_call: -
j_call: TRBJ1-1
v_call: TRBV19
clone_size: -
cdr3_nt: TGTGCCAGTAGTATAGTTCGCAGGGCGAACACTGAAGCTTTCTTT
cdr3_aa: CASSIVRRANTEAFF

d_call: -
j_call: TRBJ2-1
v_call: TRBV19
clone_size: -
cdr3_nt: TGTGCCAGCCTCCAGGGAAATGAGCAGTTCTTC
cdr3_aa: CASLQGNEQFF

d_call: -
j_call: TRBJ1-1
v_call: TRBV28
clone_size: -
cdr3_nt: TGTGCCAGCAGTGGGCAAAAACCGGAAGCTTTCTTT
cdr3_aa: CASSGQKPEAFF

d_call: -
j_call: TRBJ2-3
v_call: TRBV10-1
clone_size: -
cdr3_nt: TGCGCCAGCAGTGACCCGTTACCGGGAGATACGCAGTATTTT
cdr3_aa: CASSDPLPGDTQYF

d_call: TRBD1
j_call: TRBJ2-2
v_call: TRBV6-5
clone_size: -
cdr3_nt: TGTGCCAGCACCAAGGGGACAGCTACCGGGGAGCTGTTTTTT
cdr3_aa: CASTKGTATGELFF

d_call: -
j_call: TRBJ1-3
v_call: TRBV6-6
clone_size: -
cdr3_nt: TGTGCCAGCATAAGACGCGAGCCACACACCATATATTTT
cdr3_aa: CASIRREPHTIYF

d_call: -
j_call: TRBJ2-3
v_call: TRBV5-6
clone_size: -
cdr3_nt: TGTGCCAGCAGCTATTCAGATACGCAGTATTTT
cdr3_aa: CASSYSDTQYF

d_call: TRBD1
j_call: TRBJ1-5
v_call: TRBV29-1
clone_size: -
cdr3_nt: TGCAGCGTTTCGGACAGGGGGCGTAATCAGCCCCAGCATTTT
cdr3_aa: CSVSDRGRNQPQHF

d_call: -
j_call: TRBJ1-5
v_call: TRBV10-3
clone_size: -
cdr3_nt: TGTGCCATCAGTGAGCCTTCCGGCGACAGCACGGGGCCCCAGCATTTT
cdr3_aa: CAISEPSGDSTGPQHF

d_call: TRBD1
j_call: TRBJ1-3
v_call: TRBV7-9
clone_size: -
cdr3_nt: TGTGCCAGCAGCGGGGGACAGCCACTCTCTGGAAACACCATATATTTT
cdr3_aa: CASSGGQPLSGNTIYF

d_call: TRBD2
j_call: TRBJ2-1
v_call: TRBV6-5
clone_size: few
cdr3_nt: TGTGCCAGCTTAGCGGGGAACTCCTACAATGAGCAGTTCTTC
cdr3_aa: CASLAGNSYNEQFF

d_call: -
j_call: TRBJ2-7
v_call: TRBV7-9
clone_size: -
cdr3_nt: TGTGCCAGCAGCTTAGCTTACAGCAGAACCTACGAGCAGTACTTC
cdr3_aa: CASSLAYSRTYEQYF

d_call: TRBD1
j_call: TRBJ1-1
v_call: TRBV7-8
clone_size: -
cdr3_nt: TGTGCCAGCAGCTCGGACAGGCTCGGGACTGAAGCTTTCTTT
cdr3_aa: CASSSDRLGTEAFF

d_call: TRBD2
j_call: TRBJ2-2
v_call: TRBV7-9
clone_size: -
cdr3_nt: TGTGCCAGCAGCTTAGTTGGGACTAGCGGGATGAGATGGGCCGGGGAGCTGTTTTTT
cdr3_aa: CASSLVGTSGMRWAGELFF